This passage covers 10 T cell receptor beta chains from one sample sequenced in a study of control samples from healthy donors and cancer patients. Some clones are missing from TCRdb's copy, which holds only in-frame ones; the method was immunoSEQ multiplex PCR. The data contain under 100,000 clones, around 89% of them singletons. Sequencing used blood. Every receptor here comes from a woman between 65 and 79 years old in good health.

This chain links TRBV11-2 with TRBJ2-3; a weak D match, TRBD2 (6 bases). The V gene lost 5 bases and the J gene lost 6 bases, with 21 bases spanning the gap. Germline V gene lookup returns CDR1 SGHAT and CDR2 FQNNGV. This CDR3 has 16 residues. The CDR3 loop is CASSPQTSSMGDTQYF. CDR3 bases: TGTGCCAGCAGCCCGCAAACTAGCTCCATGGGGGATACGCAGTATTTT.

This rearrangement joins TRBV19 to TRBJ1-4; D gene uncertain. Germline V gene data show CDR1 as LNHDA and CDR2 as SQIVND (reference sequence). The CDR3 has 14 residues. Trimming pared 6 bases from V and 4 bases from J, leaving 12 bases between. The CDR3 region has the DNA TGTGCCAGTAGCTTCGGAGTCGGTAATGAAAAACTGTTTTTT. It yields the protein CASSFGVGNEKLFF.

The rearrangement joins TRBV2 to TRBJ1-4; a possible D gene is TRBD1 (5 bases). The germline gives CDR1 SNHLY, CDR2 FYNNEI. Trimming stripped 2 bases from V and 14 bases from J, with 21 bases between. This CDR3 has 15 amino acids. The CDR3 bases are TGTGCCAGCAGTGAATATCCTCTCAGGGCGGGTCAGCTGTTTTTT. Translation gives CASSEYPLRAGQLFF.

The chain recombines TRBV7-2 with TRBJ2-1; the D is unclear. The V and J ends lost 5 bases and 3 bases respectively, with 11 bases between them. Germline loops: CDR1 SGHTA, CDR2 FQGNSA. This CDR3 has 14 amino acids. This chain's CDR3 is CASSPELLYNEQFF. The CDR3 DNA sequence: TGTGCCAGCAGCCCAGAGCTCCTCTACAATGAGCAGTTCTTC.

This chain joins TRBV7-3 and TRBJ2-2; D not certain. With 1 base removed from V and 6 bases from J, the gap between germline ends came to 9 bases. Germline-derived CDR1 and CDR2 are SGHTA and FQGTGA. This CDR3 spans 14 amino acids. The CDR3 bases are TGTGCCAGCAGCTTAAGCCCTACTGCCGGGGAGCTGTTTTTT. This sequence encodes CASSLSPTAGELFF.

The V call is TRBV11-2, the J call TRBJ1-1; the D gene is possibly TRBD1 (5 bases). Trimming took 5 bases from V and 0 from J, leaving 13 bases between them. The CDR3 spans 15 residues. Germline CDR1 SGHAT, CDR2 FQNNGV. CDR3 residues: CASSARDPLNTEAFF. CDR3 bases: TGTGCCAGCAGCGCCAGGGACCCCTTGAACACTGAAGCTTTCTTT.

The CDR3 protein is CSVVGGPNQPQHF. CDR3 DNA sequence: TGCAGCGTTGTGGGGGGACCCAATCAGCCCCAGCATTTT. The chain uses TRBV29-1 and TRBJ1-5; perhaps TRBD1 as D (5 bases). The CDR3 has 13 amino acids. Germline-derived CDR1 and CDR2 are SQVTM and ANQGSEA. V dropped 4 bases and J dropped 3 bases, with 10 bases sitting between them. Variable domain in full (rest from reference TRBV29-1 and TRBJ1-5): SAVISQKPSRDICQRGTSLTIQCQVDSQVTMMFWYRQQPGQSLTLIATANQGSEATYESGFVIDKFPISRPNLTFSTLTVSNMSPEDSSIYLCSVVGGPNQPQHFGDGTRLSIL.

This clone was seen only a few times. The gene calls are TRBV5-1 and TRBJ1-2; D gene uncertain. Germline CDR1 SGHRS, CDR2 YFSETQ. V lost 5 bases and J lost 3, with 11 bases in between. This CDR3 comprises 13 residues. The CDR3 sequence: CASRVQDDYGYTF. DNA of the CDR3: TGCGCCAGCAGGGTTCAGGATGACTATGGCTACACCTTC.

V gene TRBV11-2 combines with J gene TRBJ2-1; 8 bases align to TRBD2. Germline trimming cut 4 bases from V and 6 bases from J; bases unmatched to any gene: 11. The CDR3 has 16 amino acids. Germline V lookup: CDR1 SGHAT, CDR2 FQNNGV. The chain's CDR3 is CASSSRGVGEGNEQFF. The CDR3, as DNA: TGTGCCAGCAGCTCGCGGGGGGTAGGGGAGGGCAATGAGCAGTTCTTC.

This clone was seen only once. The chain is built from TRBV6-2 or TRBV6-3 and TRBJ1-1; the D is unclear. Germline CDR1 and CDR2: MNHEY and SVGEGT. The ends were cut back, 3 bases at V and 2 bases at J, with 10 bases in the middle. The CDR3 sequence is 14 residues long. The CDR3 DNA sequence: TGTGCCAGCAGTTATTTGGCATTTAACACTGAAGCTTTCTTT. Protein: CASSYLAFNTEAFF.